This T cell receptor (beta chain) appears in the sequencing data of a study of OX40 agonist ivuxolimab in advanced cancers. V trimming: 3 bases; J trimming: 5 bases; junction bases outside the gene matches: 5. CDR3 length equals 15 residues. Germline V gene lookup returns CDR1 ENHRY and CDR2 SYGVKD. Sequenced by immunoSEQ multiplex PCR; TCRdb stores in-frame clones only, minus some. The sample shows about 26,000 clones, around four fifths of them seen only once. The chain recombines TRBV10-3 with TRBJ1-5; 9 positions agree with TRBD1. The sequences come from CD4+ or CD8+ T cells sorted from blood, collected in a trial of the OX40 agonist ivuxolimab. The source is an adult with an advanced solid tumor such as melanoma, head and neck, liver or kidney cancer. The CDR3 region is CAISDRDRGDQPQHF. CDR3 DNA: TGTGCCATCAGTGATCGTGACAGGGGGGATCAGCCCCAGCATTTT.